Below, 31 T cell receptor beta chains from the same sample are listed, as sequenced in a study of post-analysis software for immune sequencing data. TCR beta libraries were prepared from cDNA with unique molecular identifiers. MiXCR, applied by TCRdb to the PCR reads, yields one record per CDR3 protein. Among roughly 400,000 distinct CDR3 sequences, approximately 42% were seen once, and the ten largest hold 6.5% to 8%. These receptors have no known antigen. Findings and caveats of the study: Five TRBV segments, TRBV5-6, TRBV5-1 and TRBV20-1 among them, were found more frequent in patients than controls.

The source material was blood. The origin of the receptors is a girl aged 2 to 10 with multiple sclerosis.

This clonotype was observed a single time. This chain joins TRBV5-1 and TRBJ1-1; possibly TRBD1 for D (6 bases). The length of the CDR3 is 15 residues. CDR1 and CDR2 (germline): SGHRS, YFSETQ. V was trimmed by 0 bases and J by 4 bases, leaving 13 bases between them. The CDR3 DNA reads as TGCGCCAGCAGCTTGGATGGGGGAGGGGGCACTGAAGCTTTCTTT. Amino acid sequence: CASSLDGGGGTEAFF.

This chain uses TRBV9 with TRBJ2-7, with a weak D call TRBD1 (6 bases). V gave up 4 bases and J gave up 3 bases, with 17 bases separating them. CDR3 length: 15 residues. Germline V gene data show CDR1 as SGDLS and CDR2 as YYNGEE. The DNA of the CDR3 is TGTGCCAGCAGCACTAACTCGGACAGTTACTACGAGCAGTACTTC. It is translated as CASSTNSDSYYEQYF.

The CDR3 here is CASSQGRGARVGSVEQFF. The CDR3 bases are TGTGCCAGCAGCCAAGGGAGGGGGGCTAGGGTCGGGTCGGTTGAGCAGTTCTTC. V is TRBV4-2 and J is TRBJ2-1, with D perhaps TRBD1 or TRBD2 (6 bases each). Germline V CDR1 and CDR2: LGHNA, YNFKEQ. This CDR3 spans 18 amino acids. The V gene lost 1 base and the J gene lost 9 bases, with 25 bases spanning the gap.

The V call is TRBV7-4, the J call TRBJ2-7, with a weak D call TRBD2 (6 bases). The CDR3 is made up of 17 amino acids. The germline gives CDR1 SGHVT, CDR2 SQSDAQ. V was pared by 6 bases and J by 0 bases, with 21 bases between. The CDR3 reads CASSFPLGTSSSYEQYF. As DNA, the CDR3 is TGTGCCAGCAGTTTCCCCTTAGGGACTTCCAGCTCCTACGAGCAGTACTTC.

In DNA, the CDR3 is TGCGCCAGCAGCGCATGGTCCTACAATGAGCAGTTCTTC. Translation gives CASSAWSYNEQFF. The chain combines TRBV5-1 with TRBJ2-1; no clear D gene. The germline CDR1 and CDR2 sequences are SGHRS and YFSETQ. The CDR3 loop spans 13 amino acids. Trimming pared 4 bases from V and 1 base from J, leaving 6 bases between.

J is TRBJ2-6 and V is TRBV5-5; D tentatively reads TRBD1 or TRBD2 (5 bases each). CDR1 is SGHKS and CDR2 is YYEKEE in the germline V gene (reference sequence). Trimming removed 0 bases from V and 3 bases from J, with 16 bases in between. This CDR3 spans 18 amino acids. DNA for the CDR3: TGTGCCAGCAGCTTGGCCAAATCCACGGGGCTTGGGGCCAACGTCCTGACTTTC. Translation: CASSLAKSTGLGANVLTF.

CDR3 coding DNA: TGTGCCAGCAGCTTACTTCTCGGCGAAAAACTGTTTTTT. Translation gives CASSLLLGEKLFF. V is TRBV7-9 and J is TRBJ1-4, with D unresolved. This CDR3 has 13 residues. Germline CDR1 reads SEHNR; CDR2 reads FQNEAQ (reference sequence). With 2 bases removed from V and 8 bases from J, the gap between germline ends came to 9 bases.

In its sample, this clonotype was seen a few times. The V call is TRBV5-1, the J call TRBJ2-5; 7 nucleotides align to TRBD1. TRBJ2-7 explains the end of the DNA better; the J call may be wrong. Germline CDR1 reads SGHRS; CDR2 reads YFSETQ. The CDR3 runs 12 residues. The CDR3 spells CASSFQGDEQYF. The DNA of the CDR3 is TGCGCCAGCAGCTTCCAGGGGGACGAGCAGTACTTC.

This clonotype was seen only a few times. The chain is built from TRBV28 and TRBJ1-2, with D unclear. The CDR3 consists of 11 residues. Trimming pared 8 bases from V and 4 bases from J, leaving 8 bases between. CDR1 and CDR2 (germline): MDHEN, SYDVKM. CDR3 in DNA: TGTGCCAGCCTTGAAAGCTATGGCTACACCTTC. It is translated as CASLESYGYTF.

This clonotype has only one observation. The rearrangement uses TRBV4-1 and TRBJ1-1; D unresolved. V was shortened by 0 bases and J by 5 bases, with 10 bases between the two germline ends. Germline values: CDR1 MGHRA, CDR2 YSYEKL. This CDR3 is built from 14 residues. This chain's CDR3 is CASSQDLRRTEAFF. The CDR3 DNA reads as TGCGCCAGCAGCCAAGATCTCCGGAGGACTGAAGCTTTCTTT.

There are a few counts of this clonotype. The rearrangement links TRBV4-2 to TRBJ2-1, with D perhaps assigned TRBD1 or TRBD2 (6 bases each). The CDR3 runs to 18 residues. CDR1 and CDR2 from the germline V gene are LGHNA and YNFKEQ. V was clipped by 0 bases and J by 0 bases, with 15 bases between them. The CDR3 protein is CASSQEGGGGSSYNEQFF. The CDR3 coding sequence is TGTGCCAGCAGCCAAGAAGGCGGAGGGGGAAGCTCCTACAATGAGCAGTTCTTC.

This clonotype was detected a few times. The chain uses TRBV6-1 and TRBJ2-1; 12 bases match TRBD2. The CDR3 is made up of 16 amino acids. The germline CDR1 and CDR2 sequences are MNHNS and SASEGT. After removal of 7 bases from V and 4 bases from J, the junction contained 8 bases not matched to a gene. CDR3 in DNA: TGTGCCAGCACCCTAGCGGGAGGGCCCCAGTACAATGAGCAGTTCTTC. It encodes CASTLAGGPQYNEQFF.

The V call is TRBV7-9, the J call TRBJ1-6; 7 nucleotides align to TRBD1. This CDR3 has 16 amino acids. The germline CDR1 and CDR2 sequences are SEHNR and FQNEAQ (reference sequence). Unmatched junction bases numbered 9, after V lost 5 bases and J lost 5 bases. This CDR3 is CASSPDRATDNSPLHF. CDR3 nucleotides: TGTGCCAGCAGCCCTGACAGGGCAACCGATAATTCACCCCTCCACTTT.

This clonotype has a handful of counts. The V call is TRBV15, the J call TRBJ2-1, with D tentatively TRBD1 (6 bases). The CDR3 contains 17 residues. The V and J ends lost 1 base and 3 bases respectively, with 16 bases between them. Per the germline V gene, CDR1 is LNHNV and CDR2 is YYDKDF (reference sequence). The CDR3 sequence is CATSRGGWQGRYNEQFF. DNA for the CDR3: TGTGCCACCAGCAGAGGCGGCTGGCAGGGGCGCTACAATGAGCAGTTCTTC.

The chain couples TRBV6-5 to TRBJ2-1; the match to TRBD2 covers 11 bases. After removal of 2 bases from V and 3 bases from J, the junction contained 12 bases not matched to a gene. In germline, CDR1 is MNHEY, CDR2 SVGAGI. The CDR3 spans 19 residues. The CDR3 spells CASSYDGASGRTHYNEQFF. CDR3 in DNA: TGTGCCAGCAGTTACGACGGGGCTAGCGGGAGGACTCACTACAATGAGCAGTTCTTC.

This clonotype was observed a handful of times. V gene TRBV12-3 or TRBV12-4 combines with J gene TRBJ2-3; D gene ambiguous. The V gene lost 5 bases and the J gene lost 0 bases, with 9 bases spanning the gap. The CDR3 covers 14 residues. Here the CDR3 reads CASSPQTSTDTQYF. As DNA, the CDR3 is TGTGCCAGCAGTCCGCAGACTAGCACAGATACGCAGTATTTT.

This rearrangement joins TRBV27 to TRBJ2-2; D call uncertain. Germline CDR1 MNHEY, CDR2 SMNVEV (reference sequence). The CDR3 runs 15 residues. V was pared by 0 bases and J by 7 bases, with 12 bases between. For the CDR3, the DNA is TGTGCCAGCAGTTTATCGGTTGGTCATAGCGGGGAGCTGTTTTTT. This gives the protein CASSLSVGHSGELFF.

This clonotype was seen a handful of times. This chain joins TRBV6-1 and TRBJ1-2; TRBD1 is a possible D gene (5 bases). This CDR3 is 15 amino acids long. V lost 2 bases and J lost 0, with 10 bases in between. Per germline, CDR1 MNHNS and CDR2 SASEGT. As DNA, the CDR3 is TGTGCCAGCAGTGAAAAGAGGGGAGCTAACTATGGCTACACCTTC. Its protein product is CASSEKRGANYGYTF.

V is TRBV6-5 and J is TRBJ2-3, with 8 bases identical to TRBD1. The trim removed 5 bases at V and 1 base at J, leaving 8 bases unmatched. This CDR3 region has 16 residues. Germline V gene data show CDR1 as MNHEY and CDR2 as SVGAGI. CDR3 sequence: CASSQDRVWGTDTQYF. DNA for the CDR3: TGTGCCAGCAGTCAGGACAGGGTCTGGGGCACAGATACGCAGTATTTT.

This clonotype has a handful of counts. V gene TRBV4-3 combines with J gene TRBJ1-1; D remains unclear. CDR3 length: 16 amino acids. Germline V gene data show CDR1 as LGHNA and CDR2 as YSLEER. The V gene lost 0 bases and the J gene lost 1 base, with 12 bases spanning the gap. Here the CDR3 DNA reads TGCGCCAGCAGCCAAGATCCCCCGGGCTCGAACACTGAAGCTTTCTTT. Protein sequence: CASSQDPPGSNTEAFF.

The chain recombines TRBV12-3 or TRBV12-4 with TRBJ1-1, with 7 bases identical to TRBD1. The CDR3 loop spans 14 amino acids. V was clipped by 7 bases and J by 3 bases; unmatched bases: 8. The CDR3 DNA reads as TGTGCCAGCAAGCAGACAGGGTCGGACACTGAAGCTTTCTTT. Translated, it gives CASKQTGSDTEAFF.

The count of this clonotype is one. J is TRBJ2-2 and V is TRBV28; D unresolved. The ends were cut back, 5 bases at V and 7 bases at J, with 20 bases in the middle. Germline values: CDR1 MDHEN, CDR2 SYDVKM. The CDR3 has 16 amino acids. The DNA of the CDR3 is TGTGCCAGCAGTCCTCTAATGTTTATTCGGAGCGGGGAGCTGTTTTTT. Its translation: CASSPLMFIRSGELFF.

This rearrangement joins TRBV4-2 to TRBJ2-2, with 14 bases matching TRBD2. The CDR3 length is 17 residues. CDR1 LGHNA and CDR2 YNFKEQ come from the germline V gene. The junction had 8 bases not matched to a gene; V was cut back by 3 bases and J by 8 bases. Here the CDR3 reads CASSQKGLAGVQGELFF. DNA for the CDR3: TGTGCCAGCAGCCAGAAGGGACTAGCGGGAGTTCAAGGGGAGCTGTTTTTT.

The chain employs TRBV7-2 and TRBJ1-1, with D possibly matching TRBD1 (5 bases). The germline CDR1 and CDR2 sequences are SGHTA and FQGNSA. V was cut by 0 bases and J by 0 bases, with 8 bases left in between. This CDR3 has 15 amino acids. The CDR3 loop is CASSLAGVLNTEAFF. The CDR3 DNA reads as TGTGCCAGCAGCTTAGCAGGGGTCTTGAACACTGAAGCTTTCTTT.

The chain links TRBV5-6 to TRBJ2-2, with 8 bases that match TRBD1. Germline V CDR1 and CDR2: SGHDT, YYEEEE. J gave up 4 bases and V 4 bases, and 9 bases lay outside the gene matches. This CDR3 spans 16 amino acids. The DNA for the CDR3 is TGTGCCAGCAGCGGGAGAGGACAGGGAATCACCGGGGAGCTGTTTTTT. Its translation: CASSGRGQGITGELFF.

The chain has TRBV4-1 and TRBJ2-7; D might be TRBD2 (5 bases). The length of the CDR3 is 13 residues. V dropped 1 base and J dropped 3 bases, with 7 bases sitting between them. The germline gives CDR1 MGHRA, CDR2 YSYEKL. The CDR3 loop is CASSQVGNYEQYF. As DNA, the CDR3 is TGCGCCAGCAGCCAAGTCGGGAACTACGAGCAGTACTTC.

The chain carries TRBV12-3 or TRBV12-4 and TRBJ1-5; a possible D gene is TRBD1 (6 bases). CDR3 size: 15 residues. The ends were cut back, 0 bases at V and 8 bases at J, with 14 bases in the middle. CDR3 in DNA: TGTGCCAGCAGTTTAGCGGGCACAGGGTTTGAGCCCCAGCATTTT. It specifies CASSLAGTGFEPQHF.

The gene calls are TRBV5-1 and TRBJ2-5; 10 bases match TRBD2. Germline V CDR1 and CDR2: SGHRS, YFSETQ. Losses at the gene ends were 0 bases for V and 11 bases for J; bases not matched to a gene: 7. CDR3 length equals 14 residues. CDR3 DNA sequence: TGCGCCAGCAGCTTGGCGGGACTAGCGAGGGAGCAGTACTTC. It yields the protein CASSLAGLAREQYF. Based on the CDR3 plus reference TRBV5-1 and TRBJ2-5, the full variable domain is KAGVTQTPRYLIKTRGQQVTLSCSPISGHRSVSWYQQTPGQGLQFLFEYFSETQRNKGNFPGRFSGRQFSNSRSEMNVSTLELGDSALYLCASSLAGLAREQYFGPGTRLLVL.

This clonotype was seen a handful of times. The rearrangement uses TRBV7-3 and TRBJ2-1; tentatively, D is TRBD2 (5 bases). Looked up from germline, CDR1 is SGHTA and CDR2 is FQGTGA. The CDR3 sequence is 12 residues long. The germline V and J ends were trimmed by 4 bases and 9 bases, with 10 bases remaining between them. This chain's CDR3 is CASSSMSGEQFF. Written as DNA, the CDR3 is TGTGCCAGCAGCTCCATGAGCGGTGAGCAGTTCTTC.

Regarding this clonotype: At one end, the junction sequence differs from germline, possibly due to a read error. The rearrangement links TRBV7-8 to TRBJ2-1; 8 nucleotides align to TRBD1. The CDR3 runs 18 residues. The germline V gene encodes CDR1 SGHVS and CDR2 FQNEAQ. CDR3 nucleotides: TGTGCCAGCAGCTTAGCGCGGGCAGGGGGCTACCTCCACAATAAGCAGTTCTTC. It specifies CASSLARAGGYLHNKQFF.

This clonotype was detected ten times or more. The gene calls are TRBV7-6 and TRBJ2-1, with 9 bases matching TRBD1. The CDR3 consists of 15 residues. V lost 2 bases to trimming and J lost 8 bases; unmatched junction nucleotides: 7. The germline gives CDR1 SGHVS, CDR2 FNYEAQ. This CDR3 reads CASSLPGQGRDEQFF. The CDR3 coding sequence is TGTGCCAGCAGCTTACCGGGACAGGGTCGTGATGAGCAGTTCTTC.